A selection of T cell receptor beta chains follows, all from one sample in a study of blood T cell repertoires in COVID-19. The data were produced by immunoSEQ multiplex PCR, yet TCRdb's version contains in-frame clones alone and is incomplete. The sample shows about 400,000 clones, roughly 90% of them seen only once. Sequenced sample: peripheral blood. The receptors were gathered from a woman in her sixties or seventies with COVID-19, enrolled during active disease. Both conserved end residues are part of each CDR3. Each record gives: D gene, J gene, V gene, clone size, CDR3 protein, CDR3 DNA. D genes are given only for firm matches. Size is stated for part of the rows, as once, few or many counts, or as a class when the clone is expanded.

.	TRBJ2-5	TRBV5-1	.	CASNDNKQGALEETQYF	TGCGCCAGCAACGACAACAAACAGGGCGCCCTAGAAGAGACCCAGTACTTC
.	TRBJ1-1	TRBV15	.	CATSRGIMRTEAFF	TGTGCCACCAGCAGAGGCATCATGAGGACTGAAGCTTTCTTT
.	TRBJ2-3	TRBV11-3	.	CASSLLGADTQYF	TGTGCCAGCAGCCTTCTCGGGGCAGATACGCAGTATTTT
TRBD2	TRBJ2-3	TRBV7-9	.	CASTSGLAGGDTQYF	TGTGCCAGCACCTCGGGGCTAGCGGGGGGGGATACGCAGTATTTT
.	TRBJ1-5	TRBV7-2	.	CASSFRVKQPQHF	TGTGCCAGCAGCTTCAGGGTCAAGCAGCCCCAGCATTTT
.	TRBJ1-4	TRBV7-9	.	CASSSYRLENNEKLFF	TGTGCCAGCAGCTCCTATAGACTGGAGAATAATGAAAAACTGTTTTTT
.	TRBJ1-3	TRBV5-1	.	CASSLFGSGNTIYF	TGCGCCAGCAGCTTGTTCGGCTCTGGAAACACCATATATTTT
.	TRBJ2-1	TRBV27	.	CASSDLWGGEQFF	TGTGCCAGCAGTGACCTCTGGGGAGGCGAGCAGTTCTTC
TRBD1	TRBJ1-5	TRBV6-6	few	CASSFPGQREPQHF	TGTGCCAGCAGTTTTCCGGGACAGAGGGAGCCCCAGCATTTT
.	TRBJ2-7	TRBV5-4	.	CASSLSPGGWEQYF	TGTGCCAGCAGCTTGAGCCCTGGGGGGTGGGAGCAGTACTTC
.	TRBJ1-2	TRBV4-1	.	CASSRQIQGSEGYTF	TGCGCCAGCAGCCGCCAAATACAGGGTAGTGAGGGCTACACCTTC
.	TRBJ1-4	TRBV13	once	CASSLGQAGGKLFF	TGTGCCAGCAGCTTAGGACAGGCGGGGGGAAAACTGTTTTTT
.	TRBJ1-6	TRBV2	few	CASSEASAAQNSPLHF	TGTGCCAGCAGTGAAGCGAGTGCGGCCCAAAATTCACCCCTCCACTTT
TRBD1	TRBJ1-2	TRBV5-1	.	CASSPGQAPLGYTF	TGCGCCAGCAGCCCGGGACAGGCCCCTTTGGGCTACACCTTC
TRBD2	TRBJ2-5	TRBV6-4	.	CASSDVAGEETQYF	TGTGCCAGCAGTGACGTAGCGGGGGAAGAGACCCAGTACTTC
TRBD1	TRBJ1-3	TRBV7-2	.	CASSLYPGGAGNTIYF	TGTGCCAGCAGCTTATATCCAGGGGGAGCTGGAAACACCATATATTTT
.	TRBJ2-3	TRBV12-5	.	CASGLQVSTDTQYF	TGTGCTAGTGGTTTGCAGGTTAGCACAGATACGCAGTATTTT
TRBD1	TRBJ1-2	TRBV5-1	.	CASSLDRGQMYGYTF	TGCGCCAGCAGCTTGGATCGGGGACAGATGTATGGCTACACCTTC
.	TRBJ2-4	TRBV10-2	.	CASGAGAIQYF	TGCGCCAGCGGCGCAGGGGCCATTCAGTACTTC
TRBD1	TRBJ1-2	TRBV6-1	.	CASSAPQGGMTVVSGYTF	TGTGCCAGCAGTGCCCCGCAGGGGGGCATGACGGTAGTTAGTGGCTACACCTTC
TRBD1	TRBJ1-1	TRBV7-3	.	CASSVIRTGMNTEAFF	TGTGCCAGCAGCGTTATCCGGACAGGGATGAACACTGAAGCTTTCTTT
.	TRBJ1-1	TRBV5-1	.	CASSTMRQMNTEAFF	TGCGCCAGCAGCACAATGCGGCAAATGAACACTGAAGCTTTCTTT
TRBD1	TRBJ2-5	TRBV11-2	.	CASSRGQGETQYF	TGTGCCAGCAGCCGGGGACAGGGAGAGACCCAGTACTTC
TRBD1	TRBJ1-2	TRBV5-1	.	CASSRSTGSSVEGYTF	TGCGCCAGCAGCCGGTCGACAGGGTCCTCAGTAGAGGGCTACACCTTC
.	TRBJ1-1	TRBV5-1	.	CASSLVWGRTEAFF	TGCGCCAGCAGCTTGGTGTGGGGCAGGACTGAAGCTTTCTTT
.	TRBJ1-5	TRBV27	.	CASSLDGAGNQPQHF	TGTGCCAGCAGTTTGGATGGGGCTGGCAATCAGCCCCAGCATTTT
TRBD1	TRBJ1-1	TRBV30	.	CAWRGGQGAYKAFF	TGTGCCTGGAGAGGGGGACAGGGGGCGTATAAAGCTTTCTTT
.	TRBJ1-5	TRBV19	.	CATSDSHNQPQHF	TGTGCCACCTCCGACAGTCACAATCAGCCCCAGCATTTT
TRBD1	TRBJ1-5	TRBV28	few	CASSSGQADQPQHF	TGTGCCAGCAGTTCCGGACAGGCGGATCAGCCCCAGCATTTT
.	TRBJ2-3	TRBV7-6	.	CASSSLAGPGGTQYF	TGTGCCAGCAGCTCCTTAGCGGGGCCAGGGGGTACGCAGTATTTT
.	TRBJ1-5	TRBV11-3	once	CASSLDLVGFNQPQHF	TGTGCCAGCAGCTTAGATCTGGTCGGTTTCAATCAGCCCCAGCATTTT
.	TRBJ1-1	TRBV18	.	CASSPLEGGRGEAFF	TGTGCCAGCTCACCCCTCGAGGGGGGGCGGGGTGAAGCTTTCTTT
TRBD1	TRBJ1-5	TRBV5-1	.	CASSEGASNQPQHF	TGCGCCAGCAGCGAGGGGGCGAGCAATCAGCCCCAGCATTTT
.	TRBJ1-1	TRBV6-1	few	CASSDRRIIAFF	TGTGCCAGCAGTGACCGGAGGATCATAGCTTTCTTT
TRBD1	TRBJ2-5	TRBV11-3	.	CASSLIGTGVQETQYF	TGTGCCAGCAGCTTAATAGGAACAGGGGTTCAAGAGACCCAGTACTTC
TRBD1	TRBJ1-6	TRBV27	.	CASSTQGWNSPLHF	TGTGCCAGCAGTACACAGGGGTGGAATTCACCCCTCCACTTT
TRBD1	TRBJ2-2	TRBV5-4	once	CASKGTGIPGELFF	TGTGCCAGCAAGGGGACAGGGATCCCCGGGGAGCTGTTTTTT
.	TRBJ2-3	TRBV15	.	CATSSGGQAGRTDTQYF	TGTGCCACCAGCAGTGGGGGCCAAGCGGGGAGGACAGATACGCAGTATTTT
TRBD1	TRBJ2-1	TRBV7-2	.	CASSPDRGGNEQFF	TGTGCCAGCAGCCCGGACAGGGGAGGCAATGAGCAGTTCTTC
TRBD2	TRBJ2-2	TRBV7-2	.	CASSLTAGGPTGELFF	TGTGCCAGCAGCCTCACCGCGGGGGGCCCGACGGGGGAGCTGTTTTTT
TRBD2	TRBJ2-5	TRBV11-3	.	CASSSQRGGQETQYF	TGTGCCAGCAGCTCCCAGCGGGGGGGCCAAGAGACCCAGTACTTC
.	TRBJ1-1	TRBV6-5	.	CASSTGRGGTEAFF	TGTGCCAGCAGCACCGGCAGGGGTGGCACTGAAGCTTTCTTT
TRBD2	TRBJ2-1	TRBV7-6	.	CASSLQRGSSYNEQFF	TGTGCCAGCAGCCTTCAGCGGGGGAGCTCCTACAATGAGCAGTTCTTC
.	TRBJ2-7	TRBV7-3	.	CASSLIWTLNYEQYF	TGTGCCAGCAGCTTAATCTGGACACTAAACTACGAGCAGTACTTC
TRBD2	TRBJ2-2	TRBV30	.	CAWSDWGHSGGPITDTVAGELFF	TGTGCCTGGAGTGATTGGGGACATAGCGGGGGGCCCATTACTGACACGGTTGCCGGGGAGCTGTTTTTT
.	TRBJ1-1	TRBV29-1	.	CSVVRDHTEAFF	TGCAGCGTTGTCCGGGATCACACTGAAGCTTTCTTT
TRBD2	TRBJ2-7	TRBV11-2	.	CASSFSGGRNEQYF	TGTGCCAGCAGCTTTAGCGGGGGGCGCAACGAGCAGTACTTC
TRBD1	TRBJ1-6	TRBV5-1	once	CASSVTGGHSPLHF	TGCGCCAGCAGCGTAACAGGGGGCCATTCACCCCTCCACTTT
.	TRBJ2-2	TRBV27	.	CASISRGNGELFF	TGTGCCAGCATTAGCAGGGGTAACGGGGAGCTGTTTTTT
.	TRBJ1-1	TRBV7-8	.	CASSSTARSNTEAFF	TGTGCCAGCAGCTCCACAGCCAGGTCGAACACTGAAGCTTTCTTT
.	TRBJ2-7	TRBV7-9	.	CASSFRVTYEQYF	TGTGCCAGCAGCTTCCGGGTCACCTACGAGCAGTACTTC
TRBD2	TRBJ2-1	TRBV4-2	.	CASSRTQAGGEVNEQFF	TGTGCCAGCAGCCGGACTCAAGCGGGGGGAGAGGTGAATGAGCAGTTCTTC
.	TRBJ1-4	TRBV7-3	.	CASSLTYRVAEKLFF	TGTGCCAGCAGCTTAACCTACAGGGTGGCTGAAAAACTGTTTTTT